This entry features one TCR beta chain sequence. In the original workflow: Amplification from reference gene primers served as the basis for estimated nucleated cell counts. The repertoire was sequenced with immunoSEQ multiplex PCR; TCRdb's copy has only in-frame clones and lacks some. V and J calls and clone size are as listed in that table; D and trimming were resolved from the DNA. The table lists about 250,000 clones, 70% to 90% of them singletons, with roughly 3% in the top ten. The data originate from a study of blood T cell repertoires in COVID-19. Study as a whole: In each case, the material was cDNA or gDNA derived from T cells, B-cell-depleted T cells, or PBMCs.

Unmatched junction bases numbered 9, after V lost 5 bases and J lost 9 bases. From germline, CDR1 is SGHTA and CDR2 FQGTGA. The CDR3 is 15 amino acids. The sample was peripheral blood. J is TRBJ2-1 and V is TRBV7-3, with 11 bases identical to TRBD2. The sequence derives from a man in his late teens or twenties with active or convalescent COVID-19. In DNA, the CDR3 is TGTGCCAGCAGCCCCTCCCTAGCGGGAGGTAGTGAGCAGTTCTTC. The encoded protein is CASSPSLAGGSEQFF.